The rows below give T cell receptor beta chains drawn from one sample of a study of blood T cell repertoires in COVID-19. TCRdb's copy holds only in-frame clones and misses some; the assay was immunoSEQ multiplex PCR. The data contain approximately 320,000 clones, around nine tenths of them seen just once; the ten biggest clones take up approximately 10%. Sequencing was carried out using peripheral blood. These TCRs come from a woman younger than 45 with COVID-19, enrolled during active disease. The CDR3 runs from the conserved cysteine through the conserved F or W. D genes are given only for firm matches. Clone size is shown for a subset of rows, as once, few, many or a class of expanded clone.

CDR3nt	CDR3aa	v_gene	j_gene	d_gene	abundance
TGTGCCAGCAGCATGGGCGGAACCTTCTACGAGCAGTACTTC	CASSMGGTFYEQYF	TRBV5-4	TRBJ2-7	NA	few
TGTGCCAGCACCGCGGGCCCCGTCGGGGGCTACACCTTC	CASTAGPVGGYTF	TRBV12-3/TRBV12-4	TRBJ1-2	NA	NA
TGTGCCAGCAGCCCCCGGGACAGGCCGACGAACACTGAAGCTTTCTTT	CASSPRDRPTNTEAFF	TRBV6-6	TRBJ1-1	TRBD1	NA
TGCGCCAGCAGCTTGGAAGGACTAGCCGGGTTGGGCAAAAACATTCAGTACTTC	CASSLEGLAGLGKNIQYF	TRBV5-1	TRBJ2-4	TRBD2	NA
TGTGCCAGCAGCCCCCCATGGGCAGGGGCTAATGAAAAACTGTTTTTT	CASSPPWAGANEKLFF	TRBV7-9	TRBJ1-4	NA	NA
TGTGCCTCAACCCGCGGGAATGGCTACACCTTC	CASTRGNGYTF	TRBV30	TRBJ1-2	NA	NA
TGTGCCAGTCGGGACATCAAAAGTCCCCGCTCCTACGAGCAGTACTTC	CASRDIKSPRSYEQYF	TRBV19	TRBJ2-7	NA	NA
TGTGCCAGCAGCGTAAGGACAGGTCCCTACGAGCAGTACTTC	CASSVRTGPYEQYF	TRBV7-2	TRBJ2-7	TRBD1	NA
TGTGCCAGCAGCCCCCTTGAGAGACTGGCATCTGGCTACACCTTC	CASSPLERLASGYTF	TRBV14	TRBJ1-2	NA	NA
TGTGCCAGCAGCCAAGGGACAGCCTATGGCTACACCTTC	CASSQGTAYGYTF	TRBV16	TRBJ1-2	TRBD1	NA
TGTGCCAGCAGTCTACAGGGACTGAACACTGAAGCTTTCTTT	CASSLQGLNTEAFF	TRBV27	TRBJ1-1	NA	NA
TGCGCCAGCAGCCAAGACGGGGCGAACAGGGTAATGAGTGGCTACACCTTC	CASSQDGANRVMSGYTF	TRBV4-1	TRBJ1-2	NA	NA
TGTGCCAGCAGCCTCAGGGAGGGGAATCAGCCCCAGCATTTT	CASSLREGNQPQHF	TRBV27	TRBJ1-5	NA	NA
TGCGCCAGCAGCCAAGTGGACGGAGGTGAAGCTTTCTTT	CASSQVDGGEAFF	TRBV4-1	TRBJ1-1	NA	NA
TGTGCCAGCAGCGTAGCTCAGCGGGGGGCCTACAATGAGCAGTTCTTC	CASSVAQRGAYNEQFF	TRBV9	TRBJ2-1	TRBD2	NA
TGTGCCAGCAGCCAACGGGACAGGGTAAATGAGCAGTTCTTC	CASSQRDRVNEQFF	TRBV4-2	TRBJ2-1	TRBD1	NA
TGCGCCAGCAGCGACGGACCGGAGGTCTCTAATGAAAAACTGTTTTTT	CASSDGPEVSNEKLFF	TRBV5-1	TRBJ1-4	NA	once
TGCGCCAGCAGCTTGGGTGGACATTATAGCAATCAGCCCCAGCATTTT	CASSLGGHYSNQPQHF	TRBV5-1	TRBJ1-5	NA	once
TGCAGCGTTGAAGGTAATAGCGACTACGAGCAGTACTTC	CSVEGNSDYEQYF	TRBV29-1	TRBJ2-7	NA	NA
TGTGCCAGCAGTTACGCAGCAGGGCTTACAGACGAGCAGTACTTC	CASSYAAGLTDEQYF	TRBV6-6	TRBJ2-7	NA	NA
TGTGCCAGCAGCGGGGGGACTTCAGGAGAAAAACTGTTTTTT	CASSGGTSGEKLFF	TRBV5-4	TRBJ1-4	NA	NA
TGTGCCAGCTCACCAGGACCCGACAGAGTGAACTATGGCTACACCTTC	CASSPGPDRVNYGYTF	TRBV18	TRBJ1-2	NA	NA
TGTGCCAGCAGTACACCAAATTCACCCCTCCACTTT	CASSTPNSPLHF	TRBV9	TRBJ1-6	NA	once
TGCAAGAGAGGGCGGCTCGGTGAAGCTTTCTTT	CKRGRLGEAFF	TRBV20-1	TRBJ1-1	NA	NA
TGCAGTGCTACAAACCCGGTCCCTTCCTTC	CSATNPVPSF	TRBV20-1	TRBJ1-2	NA	few
TGCGCCAGCAGCCAAGATCGGGAAACTGAAGCTTTCTTT	CASSQDRETEAFF	TRBV4-1	TRBJ1-1	NA	NA
TGTGCCACAGCCCCTCTTAGGCGGGACAGGGGGCCTCGGGGCACAGATACGCAGTATTTT	CATAPLRRDRGPRGTDTQYF	TRBV2	TRBJ2-3	TRBD1	once
TGCGCCAGCGTTGCTCTAGCGGGGGGTGACAATGAGCAGTTCTTC	CASVALAGGDNEQFF	TRBV10-2	TRBJ2-1	TRBD2	NA
TGTGCCAGCAGCCTACGATATCAGGGGTCCTACGAGCAGTACTTC	CASSLRYQGSYEQYF	TRBV5-5	TRBJ2-7	NA	once
TGTGCCAGTAGTATGTCCCTAACCGGGCAGGGTTCTGGAAAGACCCAGTACTTC	CASSMSLTGQGSGKTQYF	TRBV19	TRBJ2-5	NA	many
TGTGCCAGTAGTATAGGCGCAGGGAGGTATGGCTACACCTTC	CASSIGAGRYGYTF	TRBV19	TRBJ1-2	NA	many
TGCGCCAGCAGCTTCACTAGCGGAACCTACGAGCAGTACTTC	CASSFTSGTYEQYF	TRBV5-1	TRBJ2-7	TRBD2	few
TGTGCCAGCAGTTTGTCCGCGGGGAATGAAAAACTGTTTTTT	CASSLSAGNEKLFF	TRBV27	TRBJ1-4	NA	once
TGTGCCAGCAGCCAAGATTCGGCAGGGGATTCACCCCTCCACTTT	CASSQDSAGDSPLHF	TRBV3-1/TRBV3-2	TRBJ1-6	NA	NA
TGTGCCAGCAGGACAGGGGGCAGGAGGACTGAAGCTTTCTTT	CASRTGGRRTEAFF	TRBV6-6	TRBJ1-1	TRBD1	NA
TGTGCCACCAGCAGAGATGGGGGACTTAGCTACGAGCAGTACTTC	CATSRDGGLSYEQYF	TRBV15	TRBJ2-7	NA	NA
TGTGCCAGCAAGACAGATAACTATGGCTACACCTTC	CASKTDNYGYTF	TRBV2	TRBJ1-2	NA	NA
TGTGCCAGCAGTGAGCTAGCGGGGGGGCAGGGCACAGATACGCAGTATTTT	CASSELAGGQGTDTQYF	TRBV2	TRBJ2-3	TRBD2	NA
TGTGCCACCACACAGGACAGTGGGCCCTATGGCTACACCTTC	CATTQDSGPYGYTF	TRBV15	TRBJ1-2	NA	NA
TGTGCCACCAGCACCCCCTCGACGAGAGGAAATCAGCCCCAGCATTTT	CATSTPSTRGNQPQHF	TRBV15	TRBJ1-5	NA	NA
TGTGCCTGGAGTACGGGGGGAAGGGATACGCAGTATTTT	CAWSTGGRDTQYF	TRBV30	TRBJ2-3	TRBD2	NA
TGTGCCAGCAGCTTGGGCTTGGGGGCAGACTCCTACGAGCAGTACTTC	CASSLGLGADSYEQYF	TRBV5-4	TRBJ2-7	NA	NA
TGTGCCAGCACCACTCGCGACAGGGGGCCGAATGAGCAGTTCTTC	CASTTRDRGPNEQFF	TRBV27	TRBJ2-1	TRBD1	NA
TGTGCCAGCACCCCGACAGGGTCGGCCTATGGCTACACCTTC	CASTPTGSAYGYTF	TRBV21-1	TRBJ1-2	NA	NA
TGTGCCAGCAGCTTGTATTCAGACGGGGGCTACACCTTC	CASSLYSDGGYTF	TRBV7-2	TRBJ1-2	NA	NA
TGTGCCCAAGGGGGGGGTGAGCAGTTCTTC	CAQGGGEQFF	TRBV5-8	TRBJ2-1	NA	NA
TGTGCCAGTAAAGTCGAGGGCTCTGGAAACACCATATATTTT	CASKVEGSGNTIYF	TRBV19	TRBJ1-3	NA	NA
TGTGCCAGCAGCTTAGCCAAGGGGGGGAGAGATAATTCACCCCTCCACTTT	CASSLAKGGRDNSPLHF	TRBV7-9	TRBJ1-6	NA	NA
TGTGCCGCTGGACAGGGGAACTATGGCTACACCTTC	CAAGQGNYGYTF	TRBV19	TRBJ1-2	TRBD1	few
TGCGCCAGCAGCCAAGACCCCGGGATCACTATATCGGCTTTCTTT	CASSQDPGITISAFF	TRBV4-1	TRBJ1-1	NA	NA